The present T cell receptor beta chain was sequenced within a study of T cell responses to AZD1222 COVID-19 vaccine. Regarding the study as a whole: Spike-specific TCR breadth rose after two AZD1222 doses, and depth rose as well.

The CDR3 runs to 14 residues. CDR1 and CDR2 from the germline V gene are LGHDT and YNNKEL (reference sequence). Trimming shortened V by 5 bases and J by 7 bases, and 17 bases separated the two germline ends. In regard to this clone: Its antigen is not known.

Profiling relied on immunoSEQ multiplex PCR, and the TCRdb table lists in-frame clones only, not all of them. Seen here are around 150,000 clones, about 82% observed once, and the top ten hold approximately 8%. The chain carries TRBV3-1 (or the pseudogene TRBV3-2) and TRBJ1-2, with D possibly matching TRBD1 (6 bases). The material was peripheral blood, obtained 28 days after the second dose of the MenACWY control vaccine. This receptor was taken from an adult who received the MenACWY meningococcal vaccine as a control. This CDR3 reads CASSDWGAGGGYTF. The CDR3, as DNA: TGTGCCAGCAGCGACTGGGGGGCAGGTGGTGGCTACACCTTC.